Listed below are T cell receptor beta chains from one sample, sequenced in a study of OX40 agonist ivuxolimab in advanced cancers. Sequencing was performed with immunoSEQ multiplex PCR; in TCRdb, only in-frame clones are kept and a portion is missing. The table has roughly 76,000 clones, approximately 90% seen once; the top ten hold under 10%. This specimen consisted of CD4+ or CD8+ T cells sorted from blood, obtained in a trial of the OX40 agonist ivuxolimab. Receptors originate from an adult with an advanced solid tumor such as melanoma, head and neck, liver or kidney cancer. Each CDR3 is given with its conserved first and last residue. Each record gives: V gene, clone size, J gene, D gene, CDR3 DNA, CDR3 protein. D genes are given only for firm matches. Clone size is stated in some rows and not others, as once, few, many or a class when expanded.

>TRBV6-6|-|TRBJ1-4|-
TGTGCCAGCAGTTACCTGCGGGGGATTAATGAAAAACTGTTTTTT
CASSYLRGINEKLFF
>TRBV9|-|TRBJ1-5|-
TGTGCCAGCAGCGAAGACGGGAATCAGCCCCAGCATTTT
CASSEDGNQPQHF
>TRBV7-8|-|TRBJ2-7|-
TGTGCCAGCAGCTTAGACAGGAGCTCCTACGAGCAGTACTTC
CASSLDRSSYEQYF
>TRBV9|-|TRBJ2-3|TRBD2
TGTGCCAGCAGCGGCGGGGGGGAAGGCTTAGATACGCAGTATTTT
CASSGGGEGLDTQYF
>TRBV14|-|TRBJ2-7|-
TGTGCCAGCAGCCAAGATCCAGGGAATGCCTACGAGCAGTACTTC
CASSQDPGNAYEQYF
>TRBV7-9|-|TRBJ2-7|-
TGTGCCAGCAGCCCCGAAAACCTCTACGAGCAGTACTTC
CASSPENLYEQYF
>TRBV7-6|-|TRBJ1-5|-
TGTGCCAGCAGCTTAGCGCAGGGGATCAGACAGCCCCAGCATTTT
CASSLAQGIRQPQHF
>TRBV2|-|TRBJ1-1|TRBD1
TGTGCCAGCAGAGGTCTCCGAGGGACAGGGGGCGATCGGGTCACTGAAGCTTTCTTT
CASRGLRGTGGDRVTEAFF
>TRBV30|few|TRBJ1-1|TRBD1
TGTGCCGGGACAGTCTTAAACACTGAAGCTTTCTTT
CAGTVLNTEAFF
>TRBV6-5|-|TRBJ2-7|-
TGTGCCAGCAGGTCCCTGGGATCATCCTACGAGCAGTACTTC
CASRSLGSSYEQYF
>TRBV5-1|-|TRBJ2-2|-
TGCGCCAGCGGGGACTCCTACACCGGGGAGCTGTTTTTT
CASGDSYTGELFF
>TRBV30|-|TRBJ2-1|-
TGTGCCTGGAGTGTCGCTAGCAGGGGTGAGCAGTTCTTC
CAWSVASRGEQFF
>TRBV5-1|once|TRBJ1-1|-
TGCGCCAGCAGCTTGAGGTCCTGGAACACTGAAGCTTTCTTT
CASSLRSWNTEAFF
>TRBV4-2|-|TRBJ2-7|-
TGTGCCAGCAGCCAATGGTTAGGATACGAGCAGTACTTC
CASSQWLGYEQYF
>TRBV11-2|-|TRBJ2-1|TRBD2
TGTGCCAGCAGCTTAGCACCACTTGCGGGGGGACCCTACAATGAGCAGTTCTTC
CASSLAPLAGGPYNEQFF
>TRBV7-9|-|TRBJ2-1|-
TGTGCCAGCAGCCAGACCGGGACCCCATGGAATGAGCAGTTCTTC
CASSQTGTPWNEQFF
>TRBV6-1|medium-sized|TRBJ1-2|-
TGTGCCAGCAGTGAGTCACCTTCCTTC
CASSESPSF
>TRBV7-9|-|TRBJ2-7|-
TGTGCCAGCAGCACAGACAGGAGCTCCTACGAGCAGTACTTC
CASSTDRSSYEQYF
>TRBV6-1|-|TRBJ2-7|-
TGTGCCAGCAGTGAAGGAGGACACCCCTCCTACGAGCAGTACTTC
CASSEGGHPSYEQYF
>TRBV15|-|TRBJ2-7|TRBD2
TGTGCCACCAGCAGGGTAGCGGGGACCTCCTACGAGCAGTACTTC
CATSRVAGTSYEQYF
>TRBV4-1|-|TRBJ1-5|-
TGCGCCAGCAGCCAAGGGGGGGGCTGGAGCAATCAGCCCCAGCATTTT
CASSQGGGWSNQPQHF
>TRBV5-6|-|TRBJ2-1|-
TGTGCCAGCACCCTGCCAGGGTTGCTGAATGAGCAGTTCTTC
CASTLPGLLNEQFF
>TRBV4-1|-|TRBJ1-3|-
TGCGCCAGCAGCCAAGTCGAAGGGGGAAACACCATATATTTT
CASSQVEGGNTIYF
>TRBV5-4|once|TRBJ2-5|TRBD1
TGTGCCAGCAGGTTGGGACAGTCAGCCCAGTACTTC
CASRLGQSAQYF
>TRBV27|-|TRBJ2-3|-
TGTGCCAGCAGTGTACAATGGAGCACAGATACGCAGTATTTT
CASSVQWSTDTQYF
>TRBV27|-|TRBJ1-3|-
TGTGCCAGCAGTTTATCGGGGGGGAGTGGAAACACCATATATTTT
CASSLSGGSGNTIYF
>TRBV9|once|TRBJ2-2|-
TGTGCCAGCAGCGCTTCCGGGGCGAACACCGGGGAGCTGTTTTTT
CASSASGANTGELFF
>TRBV12-5|-|TRBJ2-7|-
TGTGCTAGTGGTTTGGTAGCCGGTGCCTACGAGCAGTACTTC
CASGLVAGAYEQYF
>TRBV6-5|few|TRBJ1-2|TRBD1
TGTGCCAGCACCGGGACAGGGATGGGCTATGGCTACACCTTC
CASTGTGMGYGYTF
>TRBV7-6|-|TRBJ2-7|TRBD2
TGTGCCAGCAGCTCCGCCGGGATGGGGACTAGCGGGGGAGGATACGAGCAGTACTTC
CASSSAGMGTSGGGYEQYF
>TRBV14|-|TRBJ2-2|-
TGTGCCAGCAGCCCCTGGGGGAACACCGGGGAGCTGTTTTTT
CASSPWGNTGELFF
>TRBV13|-|TRBJ2-7|TRBD1
TGTGCCAGCAGCTTAGGGGCACAGGGGAACGACGAGCAGTACTTC
CASSLGAQGNDEQYF
>TRBV30|-|TRBJ2-7|-
TGTGCCTGGAGTGTAGTGGCTGGGTACGAGCAGTACTTC
CAWSVVAGYEQYF
>TRBV9|-|TRBJ2-3|-
TGTGCCAGCAGCGGACGGGACGGCCTCACAGATACGCAGTATTTT
CASSGRDGLTDTQYF
>TRBV5-1|-|TRBJ2-1|TRBD2
TGCGCCAGCAGCTTGGCTGGCGGGGGATACAATGAGCAGTTCTTC
CASSLAGGGYNEQFF
>TRBV27|-|TRBJ2-3|TRBD2
TGTGCCAGCGGACCCGGGACTAGTGGAGATACGCAGTATTTT
CASGPGTSGDTQYF
>TRBV27|-|TRBJ2-6|-
TGTGCCAGCAGTTTACTCGGGTCCTCTGGGGCCAACGTCCTGACTTTC
CASSLLGSSGANVLTF
>TRBV6-5|once|TRBJ2-2|TRBD2
TGTGCCTCGATAGCGGGGGGGCTCACCGGGGAGCTGTTTTTT
CASIAGGLTGELFF
>TRBV2|-|TRBJ2-3|TRBD2
TGTGCCAGCAGACGGACTAGCGGGGGGTACACAGATACGCAGTATTTT
CASRRTSGGYTDTQYF
>TRBV14|-|TRBJ2-1|TRBD1
TGTGCCAGCAGCCAGGACAGGGGGGGAAATGAGCAGTTCTTC
CASSQDRGGNEQFF
>TRBV19|-|TRBJ1-4|-
TGTGCCACCCTAGGGCGGTCGGATGAAAAACTGTTTTTT
CATLGRSDEKLFF
>TRBV5-6|once|TRBJ2-3|-
TGTGCCAGCAGCACAGGGACAGATACGCAGTATTTT
CASSTGTDTQYF
>TRBV7-6|-|TRBJ2-2|-
TGTGCCAGCAGCCCCCCGGAGGGCAGGACCGGGGAGCTGTTTTTT
CASSPPEGRTGELFF
>TRBV5-6|-|TRBJ2-1|TRBD1
TGTGCCAGCAGCTCGACAGGGGGATGGGTTGAGCAGTTCTTC
CASSSTGGWVEQFF
>TRBV5-6|-|TRBJ1-2|-
TGTGCCAGCAGACTCCGAGCCGTTCTAGGGGATGGCTACACCTTC
CASRLRAVLGDGYTF
>TRBV11-2|-|TRBJ2-7|-
TGTGCCAGCAGCTTGTCGGTGGGGGAACTCGGCTACGAGCAGTACTTC
CASSLSVGELGYEQYF
>TRBV9|-|TRBJ2-7|-
TGTGCCAGCAGCGTGGGCAGGGCTACCTACGAGCAGTACTTC
CASSVGRATYEQYF
>TRBV5-1|-|TRBJ2-7|-
TGCGCCAGCAGCTTGGCAGGGTACCACGAGCAGTACTTC
CASSLAGYHEQYF